This is a list of T cell receptor beta chains from one sample in a study of T cells in Graves' hyperthyroidism and ophthalmopathy. TCRdb called the multiplex PCR reads again in MiXCR, with one record for every CDR3 protein. The sample shows hundreds of thousands of distinct CDR3 sequences, about 16% of them seen only once. Source material: blood. These receptor sequences come from a woman younger than 45 with Graves' hyperthyroidism. Each CDR3 is given with its conserved first and last residue. The D gene is left open where the match is weak. Only some rows state a clone size, as once, few, many or a class for expanded clones.

. | 15 | . | TRBJ2-3 | TRBV9 | TGTGCCAGCAGCGTAGCCCACAGCCCCATTGATACGCAGTATTTT | CASSVAHSPIDTQYF
few | 12 | . | TRBJ2-7 | TRBV2 | TGTGCCAGACAGGGGGGGGTCTACGAGCAGTACTTC | CARQGGVYEQYF
. | 16 | . | TRBJ2-1 | TRBV7-9 | TGTGCCAGCAGCCGAGGGGCGGGCCAACCTTACAATGAGCAGTTCTTC | CASSRGAGQPYNEQFF
. | 13 | TRBD1 | TRBJ2-1 | TRBV13 | TGTGCCAGCAGTTCGGACAGGGTCGATGAGCAGTTCTTC | CASSSDRVDEQFF
many | 15 | TRBD2 | TRBJ2-3 | TRBV7-9 | TGTGCCAGCAGCTCCCGACTAGCGGGAACCGATACGCAGTATTTT | CASSSRLAGTDTQYF
many | 17 | . | TRBJ1-3 | TRBV7-2 | TGTGCCAGCAGCTTAGCGGATATGCAGGGCTATGGAAACACCATATATTTT | CASSLADMQGYGNTIYF
many | 15 | TRBD2 | TRBJ2-3 | TRBV7-2 | TGTGCCAGCAGCCTGGACGGGAGGAGCACAGATACGCAGTATTTT | CASSLDGRSTDTQYF
many | 13 | . | TRBJ2-2 | TRBV2 | TGTGCCAGCAGTCCGCTAATGGCCGGGGAGCTGTTTTTT | CASSPLMAGELFF
few | 12 | . | TRBJ2-1 | TRBV28 | TGTGCCAGCAGTTCCCGGGACTATGAGCAGTTCTTC | CASSSRDYEQFF
few | 14 | . | TRBJ1-1 | TRBV19 | TGTGCCAGTAGTATTACAACAGGGAACACTGAAGCTTTCTTT | CASSITTGNTEAFF
. | 15 | TRBD1 | TRBJ1-6 | TRBV18 | TGTGCCAGCTCACCTACGGGACAGGGCAATTCACCCCTCCACTTT | CASSPTGQGNSPLHF
many | 15 | . | TRBJ2-3 | TRBV20-1 | TGCAGTGCCCCCGAGGTCGGCGGTAGCACAGATACGCAGTATTTT | CSAPEVGGSTDTQYF
. | 16 | TRBD2 | TRBJ2-1 | TRBV28 | TGTGCCAGCAGTTTTGGTAGCGGGAGGGCCAACAATGAGCAGTTCTTC | CASSFGSGRANNEQFF
many | 15 | . | TRBJ1-1 | TRBV19 | TGTGCCAGTATCTACTCCGTGTCCTTCGGCACTGAAGCTTTCTTT | CASIYSVSFGTEAFF
few | 16 | . | TRBJ1-2 | TRBV9 | TGTGCCAGCAGCGCCACCGCCGGGCCCGCTAACTATGGCTACACCTTC | CASSATAGPANYGYTF
. | 16 | TRBD2 | TRBJ2-1 | TRBV5-1 | TGCGCCAGCAGCCTCTTAAGTAGCGGGCCTTACAATGAGCAGTTCTTC | CASSLLSSGPYNEQFF
few | 15 | TRBD1 | TRBJ1-6 | TRBV25-1 | TGTGCCAGCAGGGCCCGGGACAGGGTCAATTCACCCCTCCACTTT | CASRARDRVNSPLHF
. | 14 | TRBD2 | TRBJ2-7 | TRBV5-1 | TGCGCCAGCAGCCCGTTTGCGGGGGCCTACGAGCAGTACTTC | CASSPFAGAYEQYF
many | 13 | . | TRBJ1-2 | TRBV12-3/TRBV12-4 | TGTGCCAGCAGTTTAAGTCGGCAATTCGGCTACACCTTC | CASSLSRQFGYTF
many | 13 | . | TRBJ1-1 | TRBV18 | TGTGCCAGCTCACCCCTGGCAGACACTGAAGCTTTCTTT | CASSPLADTEAFF
many | 12 | . | TRBJ2-5 | TRBV28 | TGTGCCAGCAGAAACCCCTTAGAGACCCAGTACTTC | CASRNPLETQYF
. | 15 | . | TRBJ1-5 | TRBV20-1 | TGCAGTGCTTCTCCGGGAACTAGGGGGGGTCAGCCCCAGCATTTT | CSASPGTRGGQPQHF
. | 14 | . | TRBJ2-7 | TRBV18 | TGTGCCAGGTCACTAGTAAGGCAAACCTACGAGCAGTACTTC | CARSLVRQTYEQYF
many | 16 | TRBD1 | TRBJ1-2 | TRBV28 | TGTGCCAGCAGTTTAGTCAGGGGGCGGGTGGAGACTGGCTACACCTTC | CASSLVRGRVETGYTF
many | 15 | TRBD1 | TRBJ2-7 | TRBV18 | TGTGCCAGCAGTCCCCCGGGACAGGGCGCCTACGAGCAGTACTTC | CASSPPGQGAYEQYF
. | 14 | . | TRBJ2-7 | TRBV24-1 | TGTGCCACCAGACGTATAGGGTCGGGTCTCGAGCAGTACTTC | CATRRIGSGLEQYF
. | 15 | . | TRBJ2-7 | TRBV6-5 | TGTGCCAGCAGTTACCCCAGGGAGGTGGTCAATGAGCAGTACTTC | CASSYPREVVNEQYF
few | 15 | . | TRBJ1-1 | TRBV13 | TGTGCCAGCAGCTTAGGCCTGGCAGGAGTCACTGAAGCTTTCTTT | CASSLGLAGVTEAFF
many | 14 | TRBD1 | TRBJ1-2 | TRBV2 | TGTGCCAGCCTAGGGACAGAGCCTAACTATGGCTACACCTTC | CASLGTEPNYGYTF
many | 14 | TRBD2 | TRBJ2-3 | TRBV6-2/TRBV6-3 | TGTGCCAGCAGAAGAGCGGGAGGGCAAGATACGCAGTATTTT | CASRRAGGQDTQYF
. | 16 | TRBD2 | TRBJ2-1 | TRBV7-3 | TGTGCCAGCAGCCCAGCTCTAGCGGGAGAGGCCAATGAGCAGTTCTTC | CASSPALAGEANEQFF
. | 13 | . | TRBJ2-1 | TRBV6-8 | TGTGCCAGCACCATGGGGATCCCGGACGAGCAGTTCTTC | CASTMGIPDEQFF
many | 11 | . | TRBJ2-1 | TRBV20-1 | TGCAGTGCTAGTTCACCGGGCGAGCAGTTCTTC | CSASSPGEQFF
many | 11 | . | TRBJ1-1 | TRBV20-1 | TGCAGTGCTAGACTCAACTATGAAGCTTTCTTT | CSARLNYEAFF
many | 14 | . | TRBJ2-7 | TRBV2 | TGTGCCAGCAGTCCGGTGGGAGGGGGATACGAGCAGTACTTC | CASSPVGGGYEQYF
. | 12 | . | TRBJ2-7 | TRBV6-1 | TGTGCCAGCTGGACAGAAACCTACGAGCAGTACTTC | CASWTETYEQYF
few | 15 | . | TRBJ2-7 | TRBV7-9 | TGTGCCAGCAGGCCGGTCCCTGGGGGCTTCTACGAGCAGTACTTC | CASRPVPGGFYEQYF
. | 14 | TRBD1 | TRBJ1-1 | TRBV7-3 | TGTGCCAGCAGCGTCCGGGACAGCGTTTCTGAAGCTTTCTTT | CASSVRDSVSEAFF
many | 14 | . | TRBJ1-1 | TRBV28 | TGTGCCAGCAGTACGCCCCGGAAGGGCACTGAAGCTTTCTTT | CASSTPRKGTEAFF
many | 12 | TRBD2 | TRBJ2-1 | TRBV11-3 | TGTGCCAGCAGCTTAGGGGGACTAGGGCAGTTCTTC | CASSLGGLGQFF
. | 13 | . | TRBJ2-1 | TRBV20-1 | TGCAGTGCCCCTCACACCCTGCACAATGAGCAGTTCTTC | CSAPHTLHNEQFF
many | 15 | . | TRBJ1-1 | TRBV20-1 | TGCAGTGCTAAGGGGGGGGGGTCGTGGGACACTGAAGCTTTCTTT | CSAKGGGSWDTEAFF
many | 13 | . | TRBJ2-7 | TRBV7-2 | TGTGCCAGCAGCTTGGAACAGGGACACGAGCAGTACTTC | CASSLEQGHEQYF
few | 13 | . | TRBJ2-1 | TRBV12-5 | TGTGCTAGTGGTTTGGTACGTGGCAATGAGCAGTTCTTC | CASGLVRGNEQFF
. | 15 | TRBD1 | TRBJ2-2 | TRBV7-9 | TGTGCCAGCAGCGGGACAGGCGACGGCACCGGGGAGCTGTTTTTT | CASSGTGDGTGELFF
. | 15 | TRBD2 | TRBJ2-3 | TRBV24-1 | TGTGCCACCAGTCGGAATAGCGGGTCGTCAGATACGCAGTATTTT | CATSRNSGSSDTQYF
many | 17 | . | TRBJ1-2 | TRBV28 | TGTGCCAGCAGTTACTCCGGGGCGGACTGGTTTGGGGATGGCTACACCTTC | CASSYSGADWFGDGYTF
many | 14 | . | TRBJ2-7 | TRBV12-5 | TGTGCTAGTGGTTTGGGCAGGGGCGCGCACGAGCAGTACTTC | CASGLGRGAHEQYF
few | 12 | TRBD1 | TRBJ1-1 | TRBV5-1 | TGCGCCAGCAGCACCCAGGGGGGTGAAGCTTTCTTT | CASSTQGGEAFF
few | 14 | . | TRBJ2-2 | TRBV2 | TGTGCCAGCAGTGAACGCCTTGTGTCCGGGGAGCTGTTTTTT | CASSERLVSGELFF
many | 14 | TRBD2 | TRBJ2-7 | TRBV12-3/TRBV12-4 | TGTGCCAGCAGTTTAGGGGCGGGAGAGGTCGAGCAGTACTTC | CASSLGAGEVEQYF
many | 14 | TRBD2 | TRBJ2-7 | TRBV19 | TGTGCCAGTGGACCTTCTAGCGGGGATTACGAGCAGTACTTC | CASGPSSGDYEQYF
many | 14 | . | TRBJ1-1 | TRBV19 | TGTGCCAGTGCGCTAGATTACATGAACACTGAAGCTTTCTTT | CASALDYMNTEAFF